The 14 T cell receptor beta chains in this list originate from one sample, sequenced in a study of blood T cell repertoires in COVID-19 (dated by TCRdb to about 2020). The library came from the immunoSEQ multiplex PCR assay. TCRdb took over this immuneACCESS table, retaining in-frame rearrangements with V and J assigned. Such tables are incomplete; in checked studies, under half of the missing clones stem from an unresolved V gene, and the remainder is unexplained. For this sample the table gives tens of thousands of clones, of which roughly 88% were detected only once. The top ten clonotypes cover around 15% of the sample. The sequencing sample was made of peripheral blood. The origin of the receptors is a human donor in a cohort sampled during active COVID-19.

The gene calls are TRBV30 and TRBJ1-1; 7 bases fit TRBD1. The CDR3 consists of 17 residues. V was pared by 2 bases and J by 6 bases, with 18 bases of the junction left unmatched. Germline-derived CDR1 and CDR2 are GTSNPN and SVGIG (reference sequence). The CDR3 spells CAWSLYPGQFSEAEAFF. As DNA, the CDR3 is TGTGCCTGGAGTTTATACCCGGGACAGTTCTCTGAAGCTGAAGCTTTCTTT. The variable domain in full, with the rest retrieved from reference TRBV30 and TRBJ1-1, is SQTIHQWPATLVQPVGSPLSLECTVEGTSNPNLYWYRQAAGRGLQLLFYSVGIGQISSEVPQNLSASRPQDRQFILSSKKLLLSDSGFYLCAWSLYPGQFSEAEAFFGQGTRLTVV.

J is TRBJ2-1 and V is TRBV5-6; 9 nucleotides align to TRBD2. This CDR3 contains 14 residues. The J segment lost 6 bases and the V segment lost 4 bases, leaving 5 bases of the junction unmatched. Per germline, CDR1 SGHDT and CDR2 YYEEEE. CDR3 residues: CASSQGLAPNEQFF. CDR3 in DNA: TGTGCCAGCAGCCAGGGACTAGCCCCCAATGAGCAGTTCTTC.

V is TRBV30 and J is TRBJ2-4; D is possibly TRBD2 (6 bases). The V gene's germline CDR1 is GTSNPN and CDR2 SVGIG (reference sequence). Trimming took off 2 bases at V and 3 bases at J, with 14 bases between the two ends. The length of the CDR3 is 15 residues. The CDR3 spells CAWSKTRSGKNIQYF. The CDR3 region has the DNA TGTGCCTGGAGTAAGACTAGGTCGGGCAAAAACATTCAGTACTTC.

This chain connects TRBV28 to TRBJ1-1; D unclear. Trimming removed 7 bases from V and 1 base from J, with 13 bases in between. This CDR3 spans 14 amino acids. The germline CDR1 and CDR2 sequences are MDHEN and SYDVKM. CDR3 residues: CASMIPGTNTEAFF. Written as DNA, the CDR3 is TGTGCCAGCATGATTCCAGGAACGAACACTGAAGCTTTCTTT. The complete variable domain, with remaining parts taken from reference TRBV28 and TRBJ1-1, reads DVKVTQSSRYLVKRTGEKVFLECVQDMDHENMFWYRQDPGLGLRLIYFSYDVKMKEKGDIPEGYSVSREKKERFSLILESASTNQTSMYLCASMIPGTNTEAFFGQGTRLTVV.

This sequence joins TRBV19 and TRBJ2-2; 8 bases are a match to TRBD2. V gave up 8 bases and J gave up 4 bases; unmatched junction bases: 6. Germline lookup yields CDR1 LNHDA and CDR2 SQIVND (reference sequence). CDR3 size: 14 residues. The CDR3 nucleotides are TGTGCCAGTCTCGGGGGGGCTGGCACCGGGGAGCTGTTTTTT. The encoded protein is CASLGGAGTGELFF.

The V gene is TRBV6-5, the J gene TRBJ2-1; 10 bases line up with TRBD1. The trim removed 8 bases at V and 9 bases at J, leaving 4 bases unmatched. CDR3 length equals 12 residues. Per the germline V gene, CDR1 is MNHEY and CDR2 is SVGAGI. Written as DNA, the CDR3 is TGTGCCAGCGGGACAGGGGTCGCTGAGCAGTTCTTC. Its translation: CASGTGVAEQFF.

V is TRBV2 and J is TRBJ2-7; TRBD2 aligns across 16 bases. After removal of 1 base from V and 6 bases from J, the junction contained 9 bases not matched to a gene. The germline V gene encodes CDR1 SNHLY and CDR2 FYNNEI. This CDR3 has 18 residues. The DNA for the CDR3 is TGTGCCAGCAGTGAAGGTTTGGGACTAGCGGGAGGGCGTAGCGAGCAGTACTTC. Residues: CASSEGLGLAGGRSEQYF.

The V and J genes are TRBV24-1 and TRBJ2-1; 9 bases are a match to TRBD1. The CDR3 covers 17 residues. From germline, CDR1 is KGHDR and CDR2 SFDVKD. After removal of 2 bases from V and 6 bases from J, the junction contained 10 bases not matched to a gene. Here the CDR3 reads CATSDSRGGQGINEQFF. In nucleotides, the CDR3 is TGTGCCACCAGTGATTCCCGAGGGGGACAGGGAATCAATGAGCAGTTCTTC.

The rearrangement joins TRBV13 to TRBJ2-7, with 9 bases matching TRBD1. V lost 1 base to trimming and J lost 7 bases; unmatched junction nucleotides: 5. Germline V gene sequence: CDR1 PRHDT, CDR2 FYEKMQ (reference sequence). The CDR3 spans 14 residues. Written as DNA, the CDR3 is TGTGCCAGCAGCTTAGAACAGGGGGCGTGGGAGCAGTACTTC. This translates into CASSLEQGAWEQYF.

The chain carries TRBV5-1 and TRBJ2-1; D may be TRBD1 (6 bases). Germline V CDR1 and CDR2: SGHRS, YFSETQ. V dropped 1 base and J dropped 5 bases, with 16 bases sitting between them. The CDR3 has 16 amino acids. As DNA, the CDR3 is TGCGCCAGCAGCTTGCCGTCGGGGCAGGGGAACAATGAGCAGTTCTTC. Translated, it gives CASSLPSGQGNNEQFF.

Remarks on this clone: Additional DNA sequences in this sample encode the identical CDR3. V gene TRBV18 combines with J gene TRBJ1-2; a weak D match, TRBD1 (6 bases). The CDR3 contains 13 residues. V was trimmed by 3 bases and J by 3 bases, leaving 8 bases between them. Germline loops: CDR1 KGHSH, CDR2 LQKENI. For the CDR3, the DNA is TGTGCCAGCTCACCCTCAGGGGACTATGGCTACACCTTC. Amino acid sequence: CASSPSGDYGYTF.

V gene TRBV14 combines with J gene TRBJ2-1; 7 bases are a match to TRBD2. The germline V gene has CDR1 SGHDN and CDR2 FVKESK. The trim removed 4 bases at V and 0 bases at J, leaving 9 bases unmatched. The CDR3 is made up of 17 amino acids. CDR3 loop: CASSLHQGLGSYNEQFF. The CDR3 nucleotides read TGTGCCAGCAGCCTCCATCAAGGACTAGGCTCCTACAATGAGCAGTTCTTC.

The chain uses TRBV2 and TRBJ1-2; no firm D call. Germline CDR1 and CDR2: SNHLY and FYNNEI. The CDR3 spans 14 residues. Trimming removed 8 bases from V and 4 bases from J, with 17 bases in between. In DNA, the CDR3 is TGTGCCAGCGCCTCCTCCCCCGGACTCTATGGCTACACCTTC. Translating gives CASASSPGLYGYTF.

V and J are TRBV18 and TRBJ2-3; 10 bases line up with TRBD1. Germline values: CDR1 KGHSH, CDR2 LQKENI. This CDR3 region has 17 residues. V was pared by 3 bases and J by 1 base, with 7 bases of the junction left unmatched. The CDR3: CASSPWTGGGRTDTQYF. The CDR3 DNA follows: TGTGCCAGCTCACCCTGGACAGGGGGAGGTCGCACAGATACGCAGTATTTT.